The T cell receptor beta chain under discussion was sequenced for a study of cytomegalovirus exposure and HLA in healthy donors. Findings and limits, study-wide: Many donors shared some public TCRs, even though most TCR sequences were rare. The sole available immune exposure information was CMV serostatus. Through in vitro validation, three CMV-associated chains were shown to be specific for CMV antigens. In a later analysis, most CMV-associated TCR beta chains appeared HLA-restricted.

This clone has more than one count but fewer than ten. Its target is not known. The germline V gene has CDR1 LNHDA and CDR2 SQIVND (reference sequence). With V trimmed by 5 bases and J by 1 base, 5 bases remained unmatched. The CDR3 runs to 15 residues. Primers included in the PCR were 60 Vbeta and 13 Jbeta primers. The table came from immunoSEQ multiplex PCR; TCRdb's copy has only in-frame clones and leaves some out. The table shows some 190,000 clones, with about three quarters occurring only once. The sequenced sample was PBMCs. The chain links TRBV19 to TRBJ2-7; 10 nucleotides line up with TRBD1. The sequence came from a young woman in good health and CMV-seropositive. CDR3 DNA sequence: TGTGCCAGTAGTTTCGGACAGGGGGGATCCTACGAGCAGTACTTC. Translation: CASSFGQGGSYEQYF. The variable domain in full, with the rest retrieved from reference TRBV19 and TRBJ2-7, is DGGITQSPKYLFRKEGQNVTLSCEQNLNHDAMYWYRQDPGQGLRLIYYSQIVNDFQKGDIAEGYSVSREKKESFPLTVTSAQKNPTAFYLCASSFGQGGSYEQYFGPGTRLTVT.